The text below deals with one T cell receptor beta chain. The sample holds a few counts of this clone. It lacks a known antigen. Within one base of it there is no much larger clone, and no base qualities were kept. The CDR3 covers 14 residues, taking in both the cysteine and the phenylalanine. The read is trimmed to its CDR3 DNA, 42 bases read in frame from base 1. The CDR1 and CDR2 encoded by the germline V gene (reference sequence) are SGHNT and YYREEE. After removal of 2 bases from V and 3 bases from J, the junction retains 2 bases not matched to a gene. TCRbeta CDR3 regions were amplified from genomic DNA by means of the immunoSEQ Assay, a bias-controlled multiplex PCR. As for the original processing: Nucleated cell counts per sample were estimated from amplification of reference gene primers within the assay. Sequence reads were collapsed and filtered to measure the absolute abundance of every unique TCRbeta CDR3 rearrangement. For each sample, productive Simpson clonality was calculated by taking the square root of Simpson's diversity index across productive rearrangements. Here the immuneACCESS table is served through TCRdb, limited to in-frame sequences with V and J called. Missing clones are a known gap in these copies; in checked studies unresolved V genes cover under half, and the rest lacks a known reason. Clonal size and the V and J genes are those of that table, whereas D and trimming came from the DNA. This sample holds about 230,000 clones; about 83% were observed only once. The ten biggest clones cover 7.4% of the sample.

Each collaborating institution followed its own protocols to collect whole blood in K2EDTA tubes. For TCRbeta analysis, collaborators shipped samples as frozen whole blood, isolated PBMCs, or DNA extracted from either of those sample types. This specimen belongs to a study of blood T cell repertoires in COVID-19 (dated by TCRdb to 2018 to 2020). In the study overall: The collaborator samples originated in the United States, Italy and Spain and spanned the acute and convalescent phases of COVID-19. The samples were drawn from two sources: the first 160 participants of the ongoing ImmuneRACE study, and fewer than 1,500 subjects contributed by 6 global collaborators. A freely available public database, intended as a resource for researchers studying the immune response to SARS-CoV-2, is where the repertoires were released. The material from the prospective study consisted of cDNA or gDNA derived from T cells, B-cell-depleted T cells, or PBMCs. Subjects who had been exposed to COVID-19, were actively infected with it, or had recovered from it provided the deeply sampled blood TCRbeta repertoires that made up the dataset. Sample metadata almost always included a de-identified subject ID, COVID-19 status, age in years and sex. HLA class I and class II types, where available, came from metadata supplied by the sample provider rather than from assay-based typing. The paper's findings and limits, for the study overall: The amount of clinical and demographic metadata varied by source and participant and was provided uncurated.

Sequenced: peripheral blood. The TCR was taken from a woman aged 45-59 years with acute or convalescent COVID-19. Rearrangement joined TRBV5-4 to TRBJ2-1, with TRBD1 matching 7 junction bases. The bases read TGTGCCAGCAGCTTCGGGACAGTCTACAATGAGCAGTTCTTC. It is translated as CASSFGTVYNEQFF.